These 12 T cell receptor beta chains came from one sample sequenced in a study of T cell repertoires in cytomegalovirus infection. TCRdb reprocessed the reads with MiXCR, giving one entry per CDR3 protein. The sample gives around 280,000 distinct CDR3 sequences, approximately 14% of which show up once; 7% to 9.5% is in the top ten. Sequences were obtained from PBMCs. The receptors were gathered from a human donor in good health (CMV status not recorded). Some clones in this sample may be carry-over from other donors' samples.

This clonotype is classed as medium-sized. The gene calls are TRBV7-6 and TRBJ2-1; TRBD1 is a possible D gene (6 bases). In germline, CDR1 is SGHVS, CDR2 FNYEAQ. The CDR3 extends over 17 amino acids. The V and J ends lost 4 bases and 2 bases respectively, with 18 bases between them. This CDR3 is CASSSTTGITTYNEQFF. The CDR3 bases are TGTGCCAGCAGCTCGACGACAGGAATCACGACCTACAATGAGCAGTTCTTC.

This clonotype was seen only a few times. The chain is built from TRBV20-1 and TRBJ2-1; TRBD1 aligns across 8 bases. Unmatched junction bases numbered 7, after V lost 3 bases and J lost 9 bases. From germline, CDR1 is DFQATT and CDR2 SNEGSKA (reference sequence). The CDR3 runs to 13 residues. The CDR3 DNA reads TGCAGTGCTAGCGGGACAGGTTATGGTGAGCAGTTCTTC. Its protein product is CSASGTGYGEQFF.

For this clonotype: With a much larger clone just one base away, this may be a read error. The chain combines TRBV12-3 or TRBV12-4 with TRBJ2-3, with D perhaps TRBD2 (7 bases). Trimming took off 8 bases at V and 4 bases at J, with 25 bases between the two ends. The CDR3 extends over 17 amino acids. The DNA for the CDR3 is TGTGCCAGCGGCAAAGGGGGAGGGGCCAGTTTCTCAGATACGCAGTATTTT. Its protein product is CASGKGGGASFSDTQYF.

Concerning this clonotype: Just one base apart from a much larger clone, this may be a read error. The V call is TRBV10-3, the J call TRBJ1-2; possibly TRBD1 for D (5 bases). CDR3 length equals 15 residues. Germline-derived CDR1 and CDR2 are ENHRY and SYGVKD. Trimming took 10 bases from V and 4 from J, leaving 22 bases between them. The CDR3 sequence is CASKRDVRLSYGYTF. In DNA, the CDR3 is TGTGCCAGCAAAAGGGACGTACGGCTGAGCTATGGCTACACCTTC.

This clonotype was detected ten times or more. V is TRBV10-3 and J is TRBJ2-2, with 7 positions matching TRBD1. The CDR3 totals 17 residues. After removal of 6 bases from V and 1 base from J, the junction contained 11 bases not matched to a gene. CDR1 and CDR2 (germline): ENHRY, SYGVKD. The CDR3 DNA reads as TGTGCCATCAGGAGGGGAGCCGGGACAGAGAACACCGGGGAGCTGTTTTTT. This codes for CAIRRGAGTENTGELFF.

CDR3 sequence: CASSLVGGRAGEQFF. DNA for the CDR3: TGTGCCAGCAGCTTAGTTGGCGGGAGGGCCGGTGAGCAGTTCTTC. The chain uses TRBV11-2 and TRBJ2-1, with 9 positions matching TRBD2. There are 15 residues in the CDR3. The J segment lost 9 bases and the V segment lost 1 base, leaving 7 bases of the junction unmatched. Germline CDR1 reads SGHAT; CDR2 reads FQNNGV. The variable domain in full, completed from reference TRBV11-2 and TRBJ2-1, reads EAGVAQSPRYKIIEKRQSVAFWCNPISGHATLYWYQQILGQGPKLLIQFQNNGVVDDSQLPKDRFSAERLKGVDSTLKIQPAKLEDSAVYLCASSLVGGRAGEQFFGPGTRLTVL.

This clonotype was recorded a few times. The chain is built from TRBV14 and TRBJ2-7; 8 nucleotides agree with TRBD1. Germline CDR1 and CDR2: SGHDN and FVKESK. V shed 4 bases, J shed 7 bases, and the junction held 6 bases outside the gene matches. This CDR3 region has 13 residues. In nucleotides, the CDR3 is TGTGCCAGCAGCCCCTGGACAGGGATGGAGCAGTACTTC. It yields the protein CASSPWTGMEQYF. Full variable domain (rest looked up from reference TRBV14 and TRBJ2-7): EAGVTQFPSHSVIEKGQTVTLRCDPISGHDNLYWYRRVMGKEIKFLLHFVKESKQDESGMPNNRFLAERTGGTYSTLKVQPAELEDSGVYFCASSPWTGMEQYFGPGTRLTVT.

The CDR3 region has the DNA TGTGCCACCAGTGACCGAAGCGGGCGGGGGGACAATGAGCAGTTCTTC. Encoded protein: CATSDRSGRGDNEQFF. V usage is TRBV24-1 and J usage is TRBJ2-1, with 8 nucleotides matching TRBD2. The CDR3 is 16 residues long. The J segment lost 5 bases and the V segment lost 4 bases, leaving 9 bases of the junction unmatched. Germline values: CDR1 KGHDR, CDR2 SFDVKD.

This clonotype occurred many times. J is TRBJ2-7 and V is TRBV7-9; D is unclear. V lost 5 bases, J lost 3 bases, and 2 bases lay in between. Germline V gives CDR1 SEHNR, CDR2 FQNEAQ (reference sequence). The length of the CDR3 is 10 residues. The CDR3 coding sequence is TGTGCCAGCAGCGGCTACGAGCAGTACTTC. It is translated as CASSGYEQYF.

This clonotype has more than one count but fewer than ten. This CDR3 reads CASSKPRLAGVTKNIQYF. CDR3 bases: TGTGCCAGCAGCAAACCGAGACTAGCGGGAGTAACCAAAAACATTCAGTACTTC. The chain couples TRBV28 to TRBJ2-4; 12 nucleotides agree with TRBD2. The CDR3 runs 18 residues. Germline CDR1 is MDHEN and CDR2 is SYDVKM. The ends lost 6 bases at V and 2 bases at J; junction bases unmatched: 11.

There are a few counts of this clonotype. In DNA, the CDR3 is TGCAGTGCTAGAGATTTTCAGGCGAGGAATAATGAGCAGTTCTTC. Its protein is CSARDFQARNNEQFF. V gene TRBV20-1 combines with J gene TRBJ2-1; D is unresolved. The CDR3 spans 15 residues. The germline V gene encodes CDR1 DFQATT and CDR2 SNEGSKA (reference sequence). The ends were cut back, 0 bases at V and 7 bases at J, with 16 bases in the middle.

This clonotype was seen ten or more times. This chain connects TRBV7-9 to TRBJ2-5; 9 bases map to TRBD2. The CDR3 has 15 residues. J lost 2 bases, V lost 7 bases, and 8 bases had no gene match. From germline, CDR1 is SEHNR and CDR2 FQNEAQ (reference sequence). The CDR3 region has the DNA TGTGCCAGCACCCAAGGAGCGGGGGGACAAGAGACCCAGTACTTC. Translation gives CASTQGAGGQETQYF.